What follows is one T cell receptor (beta chain) and its context. Its specificity is unknown. This sample is part of a study of cytomegalovirus exposure and HLA in healthy donors. The ends lost 1 base at V and 5 bases at J; junction bases unmatched: 12. The CDR3 length is 18 residues. Germline values: CDR1 KGHSH, CDR2 LQKENI. Findings and caveats of the study: Some highly shared sequence variants likely arose as a pipeline artifact. A previous analysis found most TCR beta V segments productive roughly 90% or roughly 30% of the time.

PCR used 60 Vbeta primers and 13 Jbeta primers. Per the original methods: Later work found 65 million to 85 million unique TCR beta chains, with approximately 12 million shared. Assay used: immunoSEQ multiplex PCR; TCRdb lists only in-frame clones, some missing. Clone size and the V and J calls come from that table; the DNA yielded D and trimming. Altogether some 200,000 clones are present, 75% to 85% being singletons, with the ten largest covering approximately 1.5%. The sequenced sample consisted of PBMCs. This receptor was obtained from a girl aged 5-17 years in good health and CMV-seropositive. This chain uses TRBV18 with TRBJ1-4; 8 bases line up with TRBD1. The CDR3 loop reads CASSPLDRVKVENEKLFF. The CDR3 DNA is TGTGCCAGCTCACCACTGGACAGGGTGAAGGTTGAGAATGAAAAACTGTTTTTT.